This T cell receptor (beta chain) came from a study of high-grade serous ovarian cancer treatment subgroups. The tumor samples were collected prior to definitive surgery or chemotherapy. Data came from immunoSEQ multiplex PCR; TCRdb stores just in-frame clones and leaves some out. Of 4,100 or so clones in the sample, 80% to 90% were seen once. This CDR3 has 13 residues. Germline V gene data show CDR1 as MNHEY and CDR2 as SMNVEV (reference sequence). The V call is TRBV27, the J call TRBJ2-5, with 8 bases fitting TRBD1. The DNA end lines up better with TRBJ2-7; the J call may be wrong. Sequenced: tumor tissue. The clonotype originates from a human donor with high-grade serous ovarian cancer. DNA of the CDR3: TGTGCCAGCAGTCGACAGGGGAGCCACGAGCAGTACTTC. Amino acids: CASSRQGSHEQYF.